A selection of T cell receptor beta chains follows, all from one sample in a study of T cell repertoires in ileal Crohn's disease. The assay was immunoSEQ multiplex PCR, and TCRdb's table has in-frame clones only and misses some. The sample lists approximately 3,000 clones, 86% occurring once. The sample taken for sequencing was ileal tissue. The receptor source for this set is an adult with Crohn's disease. Both conserved end residues are part of each CDR3.

j_call | v_call | cdr3_aa
TRBJ2-6 | TRBV11-1 | CASSPPPGQGGGANVLTF
TRBJ1-1 | TRBV28 | CASSSGGLNTEAFF
TRBJ1-2 | TRBV10-2 | CASSEGFLAVDYGYTF
TRBJ2-3 | TRBV7-6 | CASSAPNRGTDTQYF
TRBJ2-3 | TRBV18 | CASSPFHLPRDTQYF
TRBJ2-1 | TRBV18 | CASSPTTLISYNEQFF
TRBJ1-1 | TRBV21-1 | CASSKGPLGQGEAFF
TRBJ2-2 | TRBV19 | CASSGQTSSGELFF
TRBJ2-3 | TRBV7-9 | CASRRQGTTTDTQYF
TRBJ2-3 | TRBV6-6 | CASSKDRGLDTQYF
TRBJ2-7 | TRBV7-2 | CASSSQHTSGVYEQYF
TRBJ2-3 | TRBV11-2 | CASSTNLGTDTQYF
TRBJ1-2 | TRBV5-1 | CASSSGTGIHGYTF
TRBJ2-3 | TRBV11-2 | CASSLAGDTQYF
TRBJ2-3 | TRBV29-1 | CSVEARLDSSTDTQYF
TRBJ1-4 | TRBV6-5 | CASSLQGSNEKLFF
TRBJ1-2 | TRBV27 | CASSDAGGAEGYTF
TRBJ2-3 | TRBV2 | CASESGGIPDTQYF
TRBJ1-2 | TRBV5-6 | CASSLDSIAANYGYTF
TRBJ2-3 | TRBV6-5 | CASRGPVDTQYF
TRBJ1-5 | TRBV19 | CASSMRRDRFNQPQHF
TRBJ2-7 | TRBV4-1 | CASSQGNPPYEQYF
TRBJ2-1 | TRBV10-2 | CASSGRTPYNEQFF
TRBJ2-4 | TRBV14 | CASSQELAGAKNIQYF
TRBJ2-7 | TRBV6-1 | CASRFGSGEYEQYF
TRBJ1-2 | TRBV5-5 | CASSLALDAGRGYTF
TRBJ1-2 | TRBV5-1 | CASSSGNGYTF
TRBJ2-3 | TRBV25-1 | CASSESTIKQYF
TRBJ1-5 | TRBV16 | CASSQTGGINQPQHF
TRBJ2-4 | TRBV18 | CASSPTGLNIQYF
TRBJ1-1 | TRBV10-3 | CAIRNSRTEAFF
TRBJ2-3 | TRBV4-2 | CASSHISGSTDTQYF
TRBJ1-3 | TRBV7-9 | CASSLGPSVGNTIYF
TRBJ2-1 | TRBV28 | CASKASGISEQFF
TRBJ1-1 | TRBV28 | CASSPRENTEAFF
TRBJ2-1 | TRBV5-4 | CASSSGTGSSYNEQFF